The TCR beta chain under discussion was sequenced for a study of T cell responses to AZD1222 COVID-19 vaccine. Findings of the study overall: Of spike-specific TCRs, nearly half reportedly target regions left unmutated in variants. Mostly white British, mostly female donors; authors suggested clonal diversity may be underestimated.

The V end lost 1 base, the J end lost 2 bases, and 6 bases lay between the germline ends. CDR3 length: 13 amino acids. The V gene's germline CDR1 is LGHDT and CDR2 YNNKEL (reference sequence). Points on this clone: Its antigen remains unidentified.

The method was immunoSEQ multiplex PCR; TCRdb's version includes in-frame clones alone and lacks a portion of them. The sample records about 120,000 clones, 92% being singletons. The material sequenced was peripheral blood, taken on day 0 of AZD1222 vaccination. The receptor was isolated from an adult in good health. The chain joins TRBV3-1 (or the pseudogene TRBV3-2) to TRBJ2-7; D is unclear. CDR3 DNA sequence: TGTGCCAGCAGCCAAGGATTTACCTACGAGCAGTACTTC. This translates into CASSQGFTYEQYF.